This TCR beta chain was documented in a study of T-cell memory formation after mild COVID-19. In the study overall: Clusters were largely donor specific.

The study's findings and limits: Cross-reactive memory apparently joined, as some responding clones appeared in pre-infection memory.

The table lists this clonotype with many counts. Its antigen is undetermined. V dropped 7 bases and J dropped 3; count of bases not matched to a gene: 7. Germline V gives CDR1 ENHRY, CDR2 SYGVKD. This CDR3 contains 14 residues. TCRdb recomputed calls from the 5' RACE reads with MiXCR, one row per CDR3 protein. The top ten hold 20% to 25% of the sample, which has around 430,000 distinct CDR3 sequences, around a sixth seen once. This receptor was identified in a man between 18 and 35 years old who had mild COVID-19 (a few samples of this study predate the infection). Cell type and time point are not known. The J gene is TRBJ1-2, the V gene TRBV10-3; 8 bases are shared with TRBD1. The sequenced sample consisted of PBMCs or a T cell subset sorted from them (not recorded which). The CDR3 here is CAIMGQAKDYGYTF. DNA for the CDR3: TGTGCCATCATGGGACAGGCGAAGGACTATGGCTACACCTTC.